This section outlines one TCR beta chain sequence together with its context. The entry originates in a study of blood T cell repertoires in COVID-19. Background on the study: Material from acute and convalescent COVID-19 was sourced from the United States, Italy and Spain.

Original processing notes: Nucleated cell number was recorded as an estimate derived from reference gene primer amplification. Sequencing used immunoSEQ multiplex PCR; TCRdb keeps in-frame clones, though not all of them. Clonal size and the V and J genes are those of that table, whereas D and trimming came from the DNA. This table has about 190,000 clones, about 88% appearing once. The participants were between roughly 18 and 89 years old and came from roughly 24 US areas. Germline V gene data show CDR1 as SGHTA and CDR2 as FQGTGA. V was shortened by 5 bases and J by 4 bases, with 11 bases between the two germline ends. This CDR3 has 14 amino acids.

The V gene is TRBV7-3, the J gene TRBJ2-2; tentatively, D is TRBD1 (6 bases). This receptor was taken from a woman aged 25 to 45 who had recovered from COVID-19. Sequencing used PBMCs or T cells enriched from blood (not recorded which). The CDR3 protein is CASSKNRATGELFF. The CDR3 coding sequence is TGTGCCAGCAGCAAGAACAGGGCCACCGGGGAGCTGTTTTTT.